Reported below is one T cell receptor (beta chain). Its target is not known. The data stem from a study of CD4+ T cells in melanoma. Generated by immunoSEQ multiplex PCR, the TCRdb table keeps only in-frame clones and is missing some. Altogether around 130,000 clones are present, about 93% being singletons, with the ten largest covering approximately 1.5%. General study findings and limits: Diverse differentiation states were reported for melanoma neoantigen-specific CD4+ T cells. CD8+ T cell, macrophage and B cell function reportedly correlated with neoantigen-specific CD4+ T cells.

Per germline, CDR1 SGHDT and CDR2 YYEEEE. This CDR3 spans 13 amino acids. V gave up 7 bases and J gave up 15 bases; unmatched junction bases: 16. The clonotype originates from a human donor with melanoma. The chain employs TRBV5-6 and TRBJ2-3; TRBD1 aligns across 8 bases. This CDR3 reads CASSGQGRGLFYF. In nucleotides, the CDR3 is TGTGCCAGCTCTGGACAGGGCCGGGGATTGTTCTATTTT.